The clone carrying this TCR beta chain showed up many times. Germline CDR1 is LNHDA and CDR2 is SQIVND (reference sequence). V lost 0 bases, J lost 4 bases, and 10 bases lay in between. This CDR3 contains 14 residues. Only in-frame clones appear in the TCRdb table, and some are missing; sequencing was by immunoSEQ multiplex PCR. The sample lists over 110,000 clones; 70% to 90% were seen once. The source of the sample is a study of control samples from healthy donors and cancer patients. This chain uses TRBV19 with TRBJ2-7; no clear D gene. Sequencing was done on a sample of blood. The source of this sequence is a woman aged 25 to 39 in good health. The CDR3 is CASSIDGQRYEQYF. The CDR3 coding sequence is TGTGCCAGTAGTATAGACGGGCAGAGATACGAGCAGTACTTC.